This is a list of T cell receptor beta chains from one sample in a study of blood T cell repertoires in COVID-19. The assay was immunoSEQ multiplex PCR, and TCRdb's table has in-frame clones only and misses some. Counted here are 150,000 to 200,000 clones, about 90% occurring once; the ten biggest clones make up more than 20%. Material: peripheral blood. Every receptor here comes from a man aged 70 or older with active or convalescent COVID-19. Each CDR3 is given with its conserved first and last residue. The order of the fields is J gene, V gene, CDR3 length, clone size, CDR3 protein. The listing skips clone size in some rows; elsewhere it reads once, few, many or a size class.

TRBJ2-5,TRBV5-1,17,NA,CASSFTLLSGNQETQYF
TRBJ1-6,TRBV7-2,18,NA,CASSLGGSGGSRSSPLHF
TRBJ1-2,TRBV5-1,15,NA,CASSPVRGGGYGYTF
TRBJ2-7,TRBV27,16,NA,CASSLPGLAGAREQYF
TRBJ2-1,TRBV9,16,NA,CASSPTLYRSYNEQFF
TRBJ2-1,TRBV7-2,14,NA,CASSPRTGWIGQFF
TRBJ2-6,TRBV27,20,NA,CASSLGSRGGFLYGANVLTF
TRBJ2-2,TRBV11-2,13,once,CASSHTGAGELFF
TRBJ2-3,TRBV18,17,few,CASSPPPDGRSTDTQYF
TRBJ1-3,TRBV30,16,NA,CAWSAYRAYSGNTIYF
TRBJ1-6,TRBV24-1,17,few,CATSVLRAPTGNSPLHF
TRBJ2-1,TRBV7-6,17,NA,CASSSTGLAGGYNEQFF
TRBJ1-2,TRBV7-8,15,NA,CASSLVGGVGYGYTF
TRBJ2-7,TRBV30,13,NA,CAWSVRDPGEQYF
TRBJ2-5,TRBV29-1,13,many,CSVDKDTIETQYF
TRBJ2-5,TRBV4-1,15,NA,CASSQRAGVGETQYF
TRBJ2-2,TRBV28,15,NA,CASSLFGTGHGELFF
TRBJ1-4,TRBV27,16,NA,CASSFSTGTTNEKLFF
TRBJ2-1,TRBV5-4,17,NA,CASSLGGTSGSYNEQFF
TRBJ1-1,TRBV7-2,15,NA,CASSVLQGEGTEAFF
TRBJ1-3,TRBV6-5,15,NA,CASRPGTGRGNTIYF
TRBJ1-4,TRBV30,14,once,CAWSVRGLGEKLFF
TRBJ2-2,TRBV5-1,15,NA,CASSLPDRGPGELFF
TRBJ2-7,TRBV11-2,13,NA,CASSPGQGYEQYF
TRBJ1-1,TRBV6-2/TRBV6-3,17,few,CASSYREGTRPDTEAFF
TRBJ1-4,TRBV18,13,NA,CASSPDRNEKLFF
TRBJ1-2,TRBV2,14,NA,CASSEAGQTDGYTF
TRBJ1-2,TRBV28,11,once,CASGQNYGYTF
TRBJ2-5,TRBV5-1,16,NA,CASSLARPRGRETQYF
TRBJ1-3,TRBV9,17,NA,CASSVEHGLHSGNTIYF